This TCR beta chain was profiled in a study of blood T cell repertoires in COVID-19. Sequenced by immunoSEQ multiplex PCR; TCRdb stores in-frame clones only, minus some. The sample includes roughly 200,000 clones, approximately 80% of them seen just once. This CDR3 contains 14 residues. The germline V gene encodes CDR1 LNHDA and CDR2 SQIVND (reference sequence). After removal of 5 bases from V and 6 bases from J, the junction contained 6 bases not matched to a gene. Input material: peripheral blood. The chain is built from TRBV19 and TRBJ1-4; 7 bases map to TRBD1. The origin of this receptor is a woman aged 40 to 50 with COVID-19, enrolled during active disease. CDR3 coding DNA: TGTGCCAGTAGTCAACAGGGGAACCATGAAAAACTGTTTTTT. Amino acids: CASSQQGNHEKLFF.